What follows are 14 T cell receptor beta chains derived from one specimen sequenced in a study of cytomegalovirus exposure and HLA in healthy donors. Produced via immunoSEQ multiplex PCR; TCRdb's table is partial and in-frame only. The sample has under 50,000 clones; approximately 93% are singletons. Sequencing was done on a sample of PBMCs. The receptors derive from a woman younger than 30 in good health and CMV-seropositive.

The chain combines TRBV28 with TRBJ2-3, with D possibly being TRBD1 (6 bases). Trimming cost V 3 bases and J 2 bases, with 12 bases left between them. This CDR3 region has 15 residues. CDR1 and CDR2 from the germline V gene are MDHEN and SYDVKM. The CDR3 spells CASSLFRGVTDTQYF. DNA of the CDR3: TGTGCCAGCAGTTTGTTCAGGGGCGTCACAGATACGCAGTATTTT.

The CDR3, as DNA: TGTGCCAGCAGCTTAGAGGTAGCGGGAAGCTACGAGCAGTACTTC. This encodes CASSLEVAGSYEQYF. V is TRBV11-2 and J is TRBJ2-7; 8 bases line up with TRBD2. The CDR3 is 15 amino acids. Unmatched junction bases numbered 4, after V lost 0 bases and J lost 3 bases. Germline CDR1 reads SGHAT; CDR2 reads FQNNGV.

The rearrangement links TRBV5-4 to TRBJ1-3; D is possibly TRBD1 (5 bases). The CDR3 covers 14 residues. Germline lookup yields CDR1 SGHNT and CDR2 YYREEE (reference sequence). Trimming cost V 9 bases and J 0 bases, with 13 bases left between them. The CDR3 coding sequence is TGTGCCACCCCCCCAGGGTACTCTGGAAACACCATATATTTT. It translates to CATPPGYSGNTIYF.

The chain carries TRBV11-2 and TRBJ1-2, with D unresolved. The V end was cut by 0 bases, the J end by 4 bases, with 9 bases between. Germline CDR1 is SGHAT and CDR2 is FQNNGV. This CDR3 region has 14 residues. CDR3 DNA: TGTGCCAGCAGCTTAGAGGGCATACTCTATGGCTACACCTTC. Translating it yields CASSLEGILYGYTF.

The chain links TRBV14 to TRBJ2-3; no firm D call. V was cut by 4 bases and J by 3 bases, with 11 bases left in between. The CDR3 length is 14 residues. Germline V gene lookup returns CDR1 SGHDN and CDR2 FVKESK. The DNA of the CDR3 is TGTGCCAGCAGCCTACGACTGGGTACAGATACGCAGTATTTT. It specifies CASSLRLGTDTQYF.

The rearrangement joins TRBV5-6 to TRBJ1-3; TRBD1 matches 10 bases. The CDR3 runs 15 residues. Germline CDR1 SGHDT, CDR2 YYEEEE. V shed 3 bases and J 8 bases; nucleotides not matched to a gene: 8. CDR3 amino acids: CASSYRQGAKDTIYF. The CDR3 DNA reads TGTGCCAGCAGCTATCGACAGGGGGCTAAGGACACCATATATTTT.

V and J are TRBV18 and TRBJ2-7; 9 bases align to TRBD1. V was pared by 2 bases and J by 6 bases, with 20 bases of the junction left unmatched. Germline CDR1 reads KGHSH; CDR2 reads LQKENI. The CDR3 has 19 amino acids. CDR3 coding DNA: TGTGCCAGCTCACCAAGGGGCCAGGAACAGGGGGCGGGCTGGCGCGAGCAGTACTTC. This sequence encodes CASSPRGQEQGAGWREQYF. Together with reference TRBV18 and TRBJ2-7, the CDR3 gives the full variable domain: NAGVMQNPRHLVRRRGQEARLRCSPMKGHSHVYWYRQLPEEGLKFMVYLQKENIIDESGMPKERFSAEFPKEGPSILRIQQVVRGDSAAYFCASSPRGQEQGAGWREQYFGPGTRLTVT.

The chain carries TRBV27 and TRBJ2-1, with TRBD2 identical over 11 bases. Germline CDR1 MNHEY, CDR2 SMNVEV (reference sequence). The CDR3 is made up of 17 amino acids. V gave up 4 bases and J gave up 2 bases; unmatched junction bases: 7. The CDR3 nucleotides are TGTGCCAGCAGTTCACGCGTAGCGGGAGGGACCTACAATGAGCAGTTCTTC. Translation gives CASSSRVAGGTYNEQFF.

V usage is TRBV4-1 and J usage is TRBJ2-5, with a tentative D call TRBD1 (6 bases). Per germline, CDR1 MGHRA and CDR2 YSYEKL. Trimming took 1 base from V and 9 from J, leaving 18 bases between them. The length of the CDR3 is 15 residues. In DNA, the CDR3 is TGCGCCAGCAGCCAAGCTCCCGGGACACAACTTTCCCAGTACTTC. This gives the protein CASSQAPGTQLSQYF.

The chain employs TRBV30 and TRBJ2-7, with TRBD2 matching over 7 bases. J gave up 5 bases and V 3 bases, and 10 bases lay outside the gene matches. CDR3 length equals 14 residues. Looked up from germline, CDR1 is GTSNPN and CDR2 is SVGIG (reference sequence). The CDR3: CAWRAWERGDEQYF. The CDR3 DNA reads TGTGCCTGGAGGGCTTGGGAGCGGGGCGACGAGCAGTACTTC.

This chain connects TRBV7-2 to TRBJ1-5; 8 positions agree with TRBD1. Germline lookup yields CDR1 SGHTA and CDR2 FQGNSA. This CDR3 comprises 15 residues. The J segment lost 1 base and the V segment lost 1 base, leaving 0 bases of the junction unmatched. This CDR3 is CASSLDRGSNQPQHF. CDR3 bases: TGTGCCAGCAGCTTAGACAGGGGGAGCAATCAGCCCCAGCATTTT.

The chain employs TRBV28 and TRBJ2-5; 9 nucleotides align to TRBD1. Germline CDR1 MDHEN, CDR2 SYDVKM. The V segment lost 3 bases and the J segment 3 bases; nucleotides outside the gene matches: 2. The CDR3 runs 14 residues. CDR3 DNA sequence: TGTGCCAGCAGTTTTTGGGACAGGGAAGAGACCCAGTACTTC. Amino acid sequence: CASSFWDREETQYF.

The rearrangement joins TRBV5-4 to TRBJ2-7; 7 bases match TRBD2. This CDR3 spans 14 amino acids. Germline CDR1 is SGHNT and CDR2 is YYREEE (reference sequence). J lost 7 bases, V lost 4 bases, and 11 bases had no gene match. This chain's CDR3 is CASSPPGLVWEQYF. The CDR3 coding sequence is TGTGCCAGCAGCCCCCCCGGACTAGTGTGGGAGCAGTACTTC.

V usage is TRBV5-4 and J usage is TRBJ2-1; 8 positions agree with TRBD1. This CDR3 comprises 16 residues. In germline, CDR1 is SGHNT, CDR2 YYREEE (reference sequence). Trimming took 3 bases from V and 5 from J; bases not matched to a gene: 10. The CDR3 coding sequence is TGTGCCAGCAGCTATGAGGGCAGGGGGCCCGACAATGAGCAGTTCTTC. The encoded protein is CASSYEGRGPDNEQFF.